The entry below describes one T cell receptor (beta chain). Antigen specificity is unknown. The data were taken from a study of cytomegalovirus exposure and HLA in healthy donors. About the research overall: Genotyping showed roughly 86% of hundreds of donors falling in the Caucasian-associated ancestry cluster. Study-wide findings and caveats: The listing of some 170 TCR beta chains classed them as cytomegalovirus-associated.

The CDR3 spans 14 residues. Unmatched junction bases numbered 5, after V lost 6 bases and J lost 1 base. Germline CDR1 SNHLY, CDR2 FYNNEI. The primer mix had 60 Vbeta and 13 Jbeta primers. This table comes from immunoSEQ multiplex PCR, and its TCRdb copy is limited to in-frame clones, with some not included. This repertoire includes some 120,000 clones. The chain links TRBV2 to TRBJ1-1, with 7 bases that match TRBD1. The receptor was isolated from a man aged 18 to 29 in good health and CMV-seronegative. The specimen sequenced was PBMCs. CDR3 loop: CASSRQGPNTEAFF. The CDR3 bases are TGTGCCAGCAGCCGACAGGGCCCGAACACTGAAGCTTTCTTT.